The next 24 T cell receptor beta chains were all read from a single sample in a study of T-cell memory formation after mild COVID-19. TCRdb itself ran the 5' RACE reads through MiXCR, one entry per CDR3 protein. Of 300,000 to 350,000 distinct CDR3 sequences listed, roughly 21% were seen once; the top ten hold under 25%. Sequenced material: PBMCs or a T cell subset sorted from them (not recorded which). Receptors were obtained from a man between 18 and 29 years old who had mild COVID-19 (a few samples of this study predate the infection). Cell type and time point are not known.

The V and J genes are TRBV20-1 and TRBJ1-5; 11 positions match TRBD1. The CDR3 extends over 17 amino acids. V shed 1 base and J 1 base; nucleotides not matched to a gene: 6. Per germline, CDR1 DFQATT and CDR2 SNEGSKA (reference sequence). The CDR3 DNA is TGCAGTGCTAGAGTTTTAGGACAGGGGGCCAGCAATCAGCCCCAGCATTTT. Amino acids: CSARVLGQGASNQPQHF.

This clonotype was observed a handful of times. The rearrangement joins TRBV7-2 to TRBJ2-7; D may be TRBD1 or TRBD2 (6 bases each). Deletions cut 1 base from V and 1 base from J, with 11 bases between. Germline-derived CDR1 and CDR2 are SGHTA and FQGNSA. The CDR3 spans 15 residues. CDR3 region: CASSLEGGTSYEQYF. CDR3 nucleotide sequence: TGTGCCAGCAGCTTAGAGGGGGGCACTTCCTACGAGCAGTACTTC.

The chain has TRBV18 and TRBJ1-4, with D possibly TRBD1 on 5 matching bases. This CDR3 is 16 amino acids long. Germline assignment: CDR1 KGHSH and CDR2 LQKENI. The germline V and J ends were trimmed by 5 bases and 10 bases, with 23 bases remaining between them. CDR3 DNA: TGTGCCAGCTCATTGGAAAGGAGTGACAGTTTTGGAAAACTGTTTTTT. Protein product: CASSLERSDSFGKLFF.

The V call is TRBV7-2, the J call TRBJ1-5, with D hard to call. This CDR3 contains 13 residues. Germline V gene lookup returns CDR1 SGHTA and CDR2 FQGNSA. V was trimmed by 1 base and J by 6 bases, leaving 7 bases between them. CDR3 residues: CASSLGRAQPQHF. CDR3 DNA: TGTGCCAGCAGCTTAGGGAGGGCTCAGCCCCAGCATTTT.

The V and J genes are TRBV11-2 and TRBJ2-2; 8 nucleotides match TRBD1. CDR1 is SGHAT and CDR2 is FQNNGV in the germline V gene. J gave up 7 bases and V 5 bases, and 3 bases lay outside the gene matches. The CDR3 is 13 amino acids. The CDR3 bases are TGTGCCAGCAGCCGACAGGGGATCGGGGAGCTGTTTTTT. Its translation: CASSRQGIGELFF.

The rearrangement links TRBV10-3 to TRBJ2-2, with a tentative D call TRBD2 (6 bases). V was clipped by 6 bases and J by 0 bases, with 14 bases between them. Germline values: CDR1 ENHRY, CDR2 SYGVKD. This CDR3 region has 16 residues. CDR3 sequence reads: CAIRSLADSNTGELFF. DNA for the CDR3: TGTGCCATCAGGTCTTTAGCGGACTCGAACACCGGGGAGCTGTTTTTT.

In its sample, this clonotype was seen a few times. CDR3 nucleotide sequence: TGTGCCAGCAGTTCCAGGGCGGAGACCCAGTACTTC. Residues: CASSSRAETQYF. The chain couples TRBV6-5 to TRBJ2-5; a possible D gene is TRBD1 (5 bases). Trimming removed 4 bases from V and 5 bases from J, with 8 bases in between. The CDR3 runs 12 residues. Germline assignment: CDR1 MNHEY and CDR2 SVGAGI.

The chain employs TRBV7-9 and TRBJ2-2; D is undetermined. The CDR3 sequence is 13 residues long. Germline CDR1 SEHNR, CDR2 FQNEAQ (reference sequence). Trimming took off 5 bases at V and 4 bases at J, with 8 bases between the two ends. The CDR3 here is CASSPPFTGELFF. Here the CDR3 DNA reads TGTGCCAGCAGCCCGCCTTTCACCGGGGAGCTGTTTTTT.

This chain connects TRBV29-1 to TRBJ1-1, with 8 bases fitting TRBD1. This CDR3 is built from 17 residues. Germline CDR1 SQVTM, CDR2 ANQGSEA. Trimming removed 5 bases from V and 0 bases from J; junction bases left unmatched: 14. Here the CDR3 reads CSVFSDRGGGMNTEAFF. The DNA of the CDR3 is TGCAGCGTTTTCTCCGACAGGGGAGGGGGCATGAACACTGAAGCTTTCTTT.

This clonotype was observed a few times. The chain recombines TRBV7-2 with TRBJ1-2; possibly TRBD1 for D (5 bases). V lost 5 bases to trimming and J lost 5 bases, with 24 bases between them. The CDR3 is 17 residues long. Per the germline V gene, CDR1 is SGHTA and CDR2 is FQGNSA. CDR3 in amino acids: CASSGQTGWSFGYGYTF. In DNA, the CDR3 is TGTGCCAGCAGCGGACAAACGGGGTGGTCGTTTGGGTATGGCTACACCTTC.

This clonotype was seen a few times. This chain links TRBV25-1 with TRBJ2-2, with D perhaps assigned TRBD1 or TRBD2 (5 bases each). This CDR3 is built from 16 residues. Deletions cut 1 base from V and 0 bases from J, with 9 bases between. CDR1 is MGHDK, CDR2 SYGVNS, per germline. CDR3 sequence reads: CASSESGRANTGELFF. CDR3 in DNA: TGTGCCAGCAGTGAATCGGGACGCGCGAACACCGGGGAGCTGTTTTTT.

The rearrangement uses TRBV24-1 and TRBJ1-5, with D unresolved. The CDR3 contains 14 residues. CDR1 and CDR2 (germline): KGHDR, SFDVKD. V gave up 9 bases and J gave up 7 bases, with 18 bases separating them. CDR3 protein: CATSAGGLGQPQHF. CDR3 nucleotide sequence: TGTGCCACCTCCGCCGGCGGACTAGGGCAGCCCCAGCATTTT.

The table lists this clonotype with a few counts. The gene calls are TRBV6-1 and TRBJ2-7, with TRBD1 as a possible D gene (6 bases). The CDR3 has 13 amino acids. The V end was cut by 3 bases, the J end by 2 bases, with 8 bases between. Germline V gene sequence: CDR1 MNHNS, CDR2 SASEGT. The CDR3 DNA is TGTGCCAGCAGTGACAGGGGAGCCTACGAGCAGTACTTC. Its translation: CASSDRGAYEQYF.

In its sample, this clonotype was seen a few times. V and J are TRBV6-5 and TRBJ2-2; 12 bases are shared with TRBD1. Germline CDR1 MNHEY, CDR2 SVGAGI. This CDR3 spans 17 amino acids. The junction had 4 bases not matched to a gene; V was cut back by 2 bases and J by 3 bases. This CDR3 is CASSYGGQGADTGELFF. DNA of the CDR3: TGTGCCAGCAGTTACGGGGGACAGGGGGCCGACACCGGGGAGCTGTTTTTT.

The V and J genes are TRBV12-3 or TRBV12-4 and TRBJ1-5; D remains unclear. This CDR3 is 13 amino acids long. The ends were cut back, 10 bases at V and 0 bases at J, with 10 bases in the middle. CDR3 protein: CATSVGSNQPQHF. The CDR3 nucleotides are TGTGCCACCTCGGTGGGTAGCAATCAGCCCCAGCATTTT.

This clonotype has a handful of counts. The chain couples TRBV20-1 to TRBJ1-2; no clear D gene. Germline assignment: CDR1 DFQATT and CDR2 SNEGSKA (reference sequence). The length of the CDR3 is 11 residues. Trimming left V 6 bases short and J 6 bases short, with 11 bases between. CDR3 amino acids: CSALRTDGYTF. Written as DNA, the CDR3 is TGCAGTGCCCTTAGGACTGATGGCTACACCTTC.

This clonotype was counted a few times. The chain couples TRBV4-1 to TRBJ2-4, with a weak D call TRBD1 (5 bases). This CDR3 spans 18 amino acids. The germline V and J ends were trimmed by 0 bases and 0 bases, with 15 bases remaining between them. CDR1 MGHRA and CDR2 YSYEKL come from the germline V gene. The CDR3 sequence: CASSQDRGVTEAKNIQYF. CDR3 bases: TGCGCCAGCAGCCAAGATAGGGGCGTTACGGAAGCCAAAAACATTCAGTACTTC.

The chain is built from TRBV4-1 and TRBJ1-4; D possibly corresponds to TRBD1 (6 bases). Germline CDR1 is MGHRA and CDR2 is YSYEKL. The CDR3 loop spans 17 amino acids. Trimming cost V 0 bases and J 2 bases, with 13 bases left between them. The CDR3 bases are TGCGCCAGCAGCCAAGATGGCAGGGGTACGACTAATGAAAAACTGTTTTTT. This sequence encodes CASSQDGRGTTNEKLFF.

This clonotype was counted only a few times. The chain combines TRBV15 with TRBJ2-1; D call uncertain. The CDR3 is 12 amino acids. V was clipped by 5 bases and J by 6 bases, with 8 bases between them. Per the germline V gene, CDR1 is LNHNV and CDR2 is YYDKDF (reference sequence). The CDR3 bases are TGTGCCACCAGCCCTAGTCTCAATGAGCAGTTCTTC. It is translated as CATSPSLNEQFF.

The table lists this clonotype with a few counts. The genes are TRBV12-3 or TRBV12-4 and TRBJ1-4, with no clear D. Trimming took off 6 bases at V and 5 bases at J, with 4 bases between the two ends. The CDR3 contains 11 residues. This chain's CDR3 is CASSHNEKLFF. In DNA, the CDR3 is TGTGCCAGCAGCCACAATGAAAAACTGTTTTTT.

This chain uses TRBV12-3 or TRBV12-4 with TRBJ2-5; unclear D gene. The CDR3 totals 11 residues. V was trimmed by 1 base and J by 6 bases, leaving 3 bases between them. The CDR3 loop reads CASSLGKTQYF. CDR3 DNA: TGTGCCAGCAGTTTAGGCAAGACCCAGTACTTC.

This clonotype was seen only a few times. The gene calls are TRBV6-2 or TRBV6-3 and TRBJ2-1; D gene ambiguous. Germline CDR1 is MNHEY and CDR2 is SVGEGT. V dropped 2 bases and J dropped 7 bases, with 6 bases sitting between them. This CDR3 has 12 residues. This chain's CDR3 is CASSYPENEQFF. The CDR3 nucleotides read TGTGCCAGCAGTTACCCAGAGAATGAGCAGTTCTTC.

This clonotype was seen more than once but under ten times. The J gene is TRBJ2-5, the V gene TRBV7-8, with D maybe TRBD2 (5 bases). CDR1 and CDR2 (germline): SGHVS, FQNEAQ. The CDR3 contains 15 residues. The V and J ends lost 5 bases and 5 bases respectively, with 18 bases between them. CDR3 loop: CASSLTDRGGETQYF. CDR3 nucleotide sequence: TGTGCCAGCAGCCTCACAGATCGGGGTGGGGAGACCCAGTACTTC.

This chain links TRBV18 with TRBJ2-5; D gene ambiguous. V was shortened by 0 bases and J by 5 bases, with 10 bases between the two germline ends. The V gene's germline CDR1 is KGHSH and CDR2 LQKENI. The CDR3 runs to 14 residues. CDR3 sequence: CASSPPSLKETQYF. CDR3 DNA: TGTGCCAGCTCACCACCGTCCTTGAAGGAGACCCAGTACTTC.